The source of this TCR beta chain is a study of T-cell reconstitution after alpha-beta-depleted transplantation in children. Notes on the study in general: At around two months after transplant, the alpha-beta T cells were reportedly derived from several hundred expanded clones that came from non-depleted graft cells.

Unique molecular identifiers were incorporated during preparation of the TCRbeta library. TCRdb re-called the PCR reads with MiXCR, one entry per CDR3 protein. The sample shows under 400,000 distinct CDR3 sequences, roughly 21% of them seen only once. V was clipped by 2 bases and J by 4 bases, with 18 bases between them. The CDR3 runs 16 residues. The germline CDR1 and CDR2 sequences are ENHRY and SYGVKD. This clonotype came up a few times. Antigen specificity is unknown. Sequences were derived from PBMCs, mostly from graft donor cells, sampled 180 days after TCRalphabeta/CD19-depleted stem cell transplant. The clonotype comes from a male patient between 10 and 17 years old who had a stem cell transplant for acute lymphoblastic leukemia, so the T cells may come from the graft donor. The chain links TRBV10-3 to TRBJ2-7; D is unresolved. CDR3 loop: CAISERDETTFYEQYF. The CDR3 bases are TGTGCCATCAGTGAGAGAGACGAGACAACTTTTTACGAGCAGTACTTC.